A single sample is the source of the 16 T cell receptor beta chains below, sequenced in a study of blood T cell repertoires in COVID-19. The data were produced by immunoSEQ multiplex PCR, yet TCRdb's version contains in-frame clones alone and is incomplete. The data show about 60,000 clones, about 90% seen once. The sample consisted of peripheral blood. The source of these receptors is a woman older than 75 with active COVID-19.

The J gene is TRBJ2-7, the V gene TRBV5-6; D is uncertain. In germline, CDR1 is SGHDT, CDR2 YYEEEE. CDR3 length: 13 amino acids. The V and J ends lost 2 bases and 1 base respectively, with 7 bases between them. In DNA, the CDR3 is TGTGCCAGCAGCTTCCAGGAATCCTACGAGCAGTACTTC. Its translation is CASSFQESYEQYF.

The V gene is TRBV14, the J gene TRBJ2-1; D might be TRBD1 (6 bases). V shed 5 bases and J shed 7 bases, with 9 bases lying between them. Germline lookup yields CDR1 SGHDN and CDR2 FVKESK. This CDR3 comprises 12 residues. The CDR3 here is CASSRGWNEQFF. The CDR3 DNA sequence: TGTGCCAGCAGCAGGGGGTGGAATGAGCAGTTCTTC.

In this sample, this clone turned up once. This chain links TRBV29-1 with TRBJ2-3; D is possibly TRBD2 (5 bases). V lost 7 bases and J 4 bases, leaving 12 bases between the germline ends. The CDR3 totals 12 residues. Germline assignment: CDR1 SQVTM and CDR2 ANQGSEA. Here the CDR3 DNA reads TGCAGCGCCCTAGGAGGCGCAGATACGCAGTATTTT. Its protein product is CSALGGADTQYF.

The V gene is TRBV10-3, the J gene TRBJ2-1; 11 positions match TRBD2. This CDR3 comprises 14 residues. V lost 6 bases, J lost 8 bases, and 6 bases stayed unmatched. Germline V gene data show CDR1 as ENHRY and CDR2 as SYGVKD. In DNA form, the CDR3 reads TGTGCCATCAGGGCCGGGACTAGCGGTGATGAGCAGTTCTTC. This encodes CAIRAGTSGDEQFF.

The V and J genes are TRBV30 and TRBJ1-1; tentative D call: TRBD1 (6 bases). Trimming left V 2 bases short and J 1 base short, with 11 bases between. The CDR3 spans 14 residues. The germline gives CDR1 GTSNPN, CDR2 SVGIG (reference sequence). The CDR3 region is CAWSRGGANTEAFF. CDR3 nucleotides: TGTGCCTGGAGTCGAGGGGGGGCGAACACTGAAGCTTTCTTT.

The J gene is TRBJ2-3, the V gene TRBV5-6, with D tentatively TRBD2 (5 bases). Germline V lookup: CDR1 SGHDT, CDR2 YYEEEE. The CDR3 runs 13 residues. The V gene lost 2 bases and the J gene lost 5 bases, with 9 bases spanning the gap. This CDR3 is CASSLRSGDTQYF. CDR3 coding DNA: TGTGCCAGCAGCTTAAGGAGCGGAGATACGCAGTATTTT.

CDR3 sequence reads: CAISDSVVAPVEQYF. The DNA of the CDR3 is TGTGCCATCAGTGATTCGGTGGTAGCACCGGTGGAGCAGTACTTC. J is TRBJ2-7 and V is TRBV10-3, with unresolved D. Trimming cost V 3 bases and J 7 bases, with 19 bases left between them. Per germline, CDR1 ENHRY and CDR2 SYGVKD. CDR3 length: 15 amino acids.

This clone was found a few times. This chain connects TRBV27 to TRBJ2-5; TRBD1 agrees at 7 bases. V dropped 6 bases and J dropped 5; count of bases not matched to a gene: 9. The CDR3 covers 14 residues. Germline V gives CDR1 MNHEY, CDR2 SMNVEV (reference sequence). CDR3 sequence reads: CASRRPGGSETQYF. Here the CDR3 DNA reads TGTGCCAGCAGAAGGCCAGGGGGATCCGAGACCCAGTACTTC.

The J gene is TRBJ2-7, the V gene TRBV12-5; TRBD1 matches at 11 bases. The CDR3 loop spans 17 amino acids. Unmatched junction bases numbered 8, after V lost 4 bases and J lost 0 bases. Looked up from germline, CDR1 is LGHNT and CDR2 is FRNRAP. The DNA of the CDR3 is TGTGCTAGTGGTTACAGTCCCGGGACAGGGGGCTCCTACGAGCAGTACTTC. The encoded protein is CASGYSPGTGGSYEQYF.

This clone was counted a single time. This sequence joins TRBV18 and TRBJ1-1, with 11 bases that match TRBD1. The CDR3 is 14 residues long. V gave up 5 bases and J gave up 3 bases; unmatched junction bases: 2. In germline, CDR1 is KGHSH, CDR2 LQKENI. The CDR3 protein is CASSGQGADTEAFF. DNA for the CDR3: TGTGCCAGCTCAGGACAGGGGGCAGACACTGAAGCTTTCTTT.

The CDR3 nucleotides read TGTGCCAGCAGTGAACTAGCGGGGGGCCAAGAGACCCAGTACTTC. Amino acids: CASSELAGGQETQYF. The V and J genes are TRBV6-4 and TRBJ2-5, with TRBD2 matching 12 bases. Germline assignment: CDR1 MRHNA and CDR2 SNTAGT. The J segment lost 1 base and the V segment lost 3 bases, leaving 0 bases of the junction unmatched. CDR3 length equals 15 residues.

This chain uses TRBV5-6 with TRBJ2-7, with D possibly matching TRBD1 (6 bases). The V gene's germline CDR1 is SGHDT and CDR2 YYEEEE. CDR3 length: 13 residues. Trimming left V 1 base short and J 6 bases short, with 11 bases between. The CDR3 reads CASSLYRAGEQYF. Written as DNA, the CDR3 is TGTGCCAGCAGCTTGTACAGGGCGGGCGAGCAGTACTTC.

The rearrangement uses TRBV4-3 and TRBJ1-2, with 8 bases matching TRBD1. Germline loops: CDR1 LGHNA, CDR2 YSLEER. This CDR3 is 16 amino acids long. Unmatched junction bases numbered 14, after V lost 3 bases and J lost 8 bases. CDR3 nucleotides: TGCGCCAGCAGCCAGGGAGGCCCTTACAGGGGGGTGGGCTACACCTTC. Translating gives CASSQGGPYRGVGYTF.

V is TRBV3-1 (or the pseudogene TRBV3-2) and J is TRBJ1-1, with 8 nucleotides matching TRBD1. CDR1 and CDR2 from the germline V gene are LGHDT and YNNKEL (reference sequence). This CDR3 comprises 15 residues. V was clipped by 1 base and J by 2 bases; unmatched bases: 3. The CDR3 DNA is TGTGCCAGCAGCCAAGGCGGACAGGGCAACACTGAAGCTTTCTTT. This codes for CASSQGGQGNTEAFF.

The CDR3 is CASCRDTSYEQYF. The CDR3 DNA reads TGTGCCAGCTGCAGGGACACCTCCTACGAGCAGTACTTC. The chain joins TRBV18 to TRBJ2-7, with a possible D match to TRBD1 (6 bases). Germline loops: CDR1 KGHSH, CDR2 LQKENI. The CDR3 consists of 13 residues. Trimming left V 7 bases short and J 0 bases short, with 10 bases between.

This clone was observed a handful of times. The CDR3 sequence is CASSLASGGTNNEQFF. As DNA, the CDR3 is TGTGCCAGCAGCTTAGCTAGCGGGGGGACTAACAATGAGCAGTTCTTC. This chain connects TRBV7-9 to TRBJ2-1; 10 positions match TRBD2. This CDR3 region has 16 residues. V lost 0 bases to trimming and J lost 5 bases; unmatched junction nucleotides: 4. The germline gives CDR1 SEHNR, CDR2 FQNEAQ (reference sequence).